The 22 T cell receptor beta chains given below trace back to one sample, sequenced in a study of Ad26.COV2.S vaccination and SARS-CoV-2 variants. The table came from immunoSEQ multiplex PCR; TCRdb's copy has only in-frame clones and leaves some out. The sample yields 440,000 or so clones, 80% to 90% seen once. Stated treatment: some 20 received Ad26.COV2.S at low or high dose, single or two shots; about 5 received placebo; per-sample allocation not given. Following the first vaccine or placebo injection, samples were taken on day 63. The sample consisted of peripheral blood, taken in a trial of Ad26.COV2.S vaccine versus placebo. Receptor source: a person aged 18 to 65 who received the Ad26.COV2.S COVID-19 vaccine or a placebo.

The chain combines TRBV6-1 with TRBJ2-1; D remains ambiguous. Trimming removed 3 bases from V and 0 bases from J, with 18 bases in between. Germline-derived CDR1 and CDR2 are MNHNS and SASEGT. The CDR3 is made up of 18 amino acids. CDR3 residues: CASSESFHRTSSYNEQFF. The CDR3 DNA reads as TGTGCCAGCAGTGAGTCGTTTCACCGCACAAGCTCCTACAATGAGCAGTTCTTC.

In DNA form, the CDR3 reads TGCGCCAGCAGCCAGAGGGGAGAGAATGAGCAGTTCTTC. Protein: CASSQRGENEQFF. The chain links TRBV5-1 to TRBJ2-1, with D perhaps being TRBD1 or TRBD2 (5 bases each). V lost 4 bases and J lost 7, with 12 bases in between. Germline V gives CDR1 SGHRS, CDR2 YFSETQ. The CDR3 has 13 residues.

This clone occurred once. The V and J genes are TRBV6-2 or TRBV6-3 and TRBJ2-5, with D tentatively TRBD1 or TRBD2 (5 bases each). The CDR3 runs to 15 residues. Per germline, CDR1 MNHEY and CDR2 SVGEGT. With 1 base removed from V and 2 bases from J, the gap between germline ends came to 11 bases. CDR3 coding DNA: TGTGCCAGCAGTTACTGGGACGGATCGCAAGAGACCCAGTACTTC. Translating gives CASSYWDGSQETQYF.

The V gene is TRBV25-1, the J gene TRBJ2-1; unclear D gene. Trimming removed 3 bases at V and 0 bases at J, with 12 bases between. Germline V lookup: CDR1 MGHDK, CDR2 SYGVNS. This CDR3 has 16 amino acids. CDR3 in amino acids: CASSDSEPSSYNEQFF. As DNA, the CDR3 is TGTGCCAGCAGTGACTCGGAGCCCAGCTCCTACAATGAGCAGTTCTTC.

CDR3 protein: CASSTGQVTQFF. DNA for the CDR3: TGTGCCAGTAGTACCGGACAGGTGACTCAGTTCTTC. The chain employs TRBV19 and TRBJ2-1; 7 bases agree with TRBD1. Per the germline V gene, CDR1 is LNHDA and CDR2 is SQIVND (reference sequence). This CDR3 contains 12 residues. After removal of 4 bases from V and 13 bases from J, the junction contained 7 bases not matched to a gene.

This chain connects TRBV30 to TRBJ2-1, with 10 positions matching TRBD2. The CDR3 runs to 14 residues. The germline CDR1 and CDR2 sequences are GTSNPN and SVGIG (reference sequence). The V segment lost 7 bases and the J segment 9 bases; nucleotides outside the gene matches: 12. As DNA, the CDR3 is TGTGCCTTTTCCGGGACTAGCGTTAGGGGTGAGCAGTTCTTC. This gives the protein CAFSGTSVRGEQFF. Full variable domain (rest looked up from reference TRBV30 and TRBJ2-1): SQTIHQWPATLVQPVGSPLSLECTVEGTSNPNLYWYRQAAGRGLQLLFYSVGIGQISSEVPQNLSASRPQDRQFILSSKKLLLSDSGFYLCAFSGTSVRGEQFFGPGTRLTVL.

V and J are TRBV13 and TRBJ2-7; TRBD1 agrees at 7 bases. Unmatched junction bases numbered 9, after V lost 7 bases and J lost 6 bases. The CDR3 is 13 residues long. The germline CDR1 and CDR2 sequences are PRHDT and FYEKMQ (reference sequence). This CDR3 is CASTRQGLGEQYF. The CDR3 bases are TGTGCCAGCACTAGACAGGGTTTAGGCGAGCAGTACTTC.

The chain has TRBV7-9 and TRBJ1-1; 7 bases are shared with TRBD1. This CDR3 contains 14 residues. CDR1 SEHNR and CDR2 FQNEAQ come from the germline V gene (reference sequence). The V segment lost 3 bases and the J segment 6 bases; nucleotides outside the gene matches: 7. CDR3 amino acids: CASSFDDRVSEAFF. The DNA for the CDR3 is TGTGCCAGCAGCTTTGACGACAGGGTGTCTGAAGCTTTCTTT.

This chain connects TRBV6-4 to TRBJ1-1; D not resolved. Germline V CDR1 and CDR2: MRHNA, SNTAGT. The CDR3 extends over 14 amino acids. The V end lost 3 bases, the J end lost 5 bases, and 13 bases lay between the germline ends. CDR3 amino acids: CASSEEGSGTEAFF. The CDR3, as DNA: TGTGCCAGCAGTGAAGAGGGTTCCGGGACTGAAGCTTTCTTT.

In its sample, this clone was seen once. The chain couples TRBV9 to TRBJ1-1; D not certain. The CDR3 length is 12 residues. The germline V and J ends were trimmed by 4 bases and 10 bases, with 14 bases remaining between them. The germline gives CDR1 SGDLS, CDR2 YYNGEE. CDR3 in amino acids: CASSPTTPGAFF. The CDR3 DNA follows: TGTGCCAGCAGCCCGACGACACCCGGAGCTTTCTTT. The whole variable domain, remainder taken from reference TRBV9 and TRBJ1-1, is DSGVTQTPKHLITATGQRVTLRCSPRSGDLSVYWYQQSLDQGLQFLIQYYNGEERAKGNILERFSAQQFPDLHSELNLSSLELGDSALYFCASSPTTPGAFFGQGTRLTVV.

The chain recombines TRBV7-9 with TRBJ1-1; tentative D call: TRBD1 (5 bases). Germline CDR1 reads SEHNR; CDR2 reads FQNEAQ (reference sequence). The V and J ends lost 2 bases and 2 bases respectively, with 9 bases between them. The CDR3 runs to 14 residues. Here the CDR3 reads CASSLSGHNTEAFF. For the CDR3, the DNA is TGTGCCAGCAGCTTAAGTGGACATAACACTGAAGCTTTCTTT.

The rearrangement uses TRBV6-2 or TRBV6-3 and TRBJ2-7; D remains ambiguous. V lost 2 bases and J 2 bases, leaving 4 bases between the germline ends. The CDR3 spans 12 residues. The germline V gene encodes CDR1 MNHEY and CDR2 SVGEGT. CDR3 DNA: TGTGCCAGCAGTTACGCCCCCTACGAGCAGTACTTC. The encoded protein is CASSYAPYEQYF.

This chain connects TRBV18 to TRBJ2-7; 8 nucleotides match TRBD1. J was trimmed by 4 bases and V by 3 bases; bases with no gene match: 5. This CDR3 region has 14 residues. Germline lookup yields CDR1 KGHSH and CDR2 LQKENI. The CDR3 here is CASSPPGQEYEQYF. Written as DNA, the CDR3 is TGTGCCAGCTCACCTCCGGGACAGGAGTACGAGCAGTACTTC.

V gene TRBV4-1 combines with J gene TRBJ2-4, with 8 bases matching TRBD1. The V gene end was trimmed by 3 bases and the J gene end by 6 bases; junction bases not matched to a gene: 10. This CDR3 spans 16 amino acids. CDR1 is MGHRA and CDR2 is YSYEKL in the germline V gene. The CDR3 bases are TGCGCCAGCAGCCAGGAAAATCAGGGGGCATTAAACATTCAGTACTTC. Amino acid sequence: CASSQENQGALNIQYF.

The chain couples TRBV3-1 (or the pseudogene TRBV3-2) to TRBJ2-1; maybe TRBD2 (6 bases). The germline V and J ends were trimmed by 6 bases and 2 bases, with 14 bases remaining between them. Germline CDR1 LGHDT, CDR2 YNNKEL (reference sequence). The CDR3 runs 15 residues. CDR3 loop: CASRPRGGTYNEQFF. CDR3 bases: TGTGCCAGCAGGCCGAGGGGCGGGACCTACAATGAGCAGTTCTTC.

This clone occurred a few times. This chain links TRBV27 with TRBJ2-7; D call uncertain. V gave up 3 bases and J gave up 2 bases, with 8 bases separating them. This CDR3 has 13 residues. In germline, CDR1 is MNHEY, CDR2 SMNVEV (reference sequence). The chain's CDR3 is CASSFGPTYEQYF. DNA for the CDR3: TGTGCCAGCAGTTTTGGGCCAACCTACGAGCAGTACTTC.

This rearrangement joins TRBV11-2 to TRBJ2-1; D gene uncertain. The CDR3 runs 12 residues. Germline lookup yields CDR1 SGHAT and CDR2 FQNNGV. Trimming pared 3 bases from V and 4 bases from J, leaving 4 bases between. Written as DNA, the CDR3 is TGTGCCAGCAGCTTTTCTTACAATGAGCAGTTCTTC. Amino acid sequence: CASSFSYNEQFF.

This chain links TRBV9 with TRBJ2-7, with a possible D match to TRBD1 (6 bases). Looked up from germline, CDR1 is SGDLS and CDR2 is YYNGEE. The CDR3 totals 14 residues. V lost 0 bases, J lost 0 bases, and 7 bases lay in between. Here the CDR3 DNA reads TGTGCCAGCAGCGTAGGGGACAACTCCTACGAGCAGTACTTC. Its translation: CASSVGDNSYEQYF.

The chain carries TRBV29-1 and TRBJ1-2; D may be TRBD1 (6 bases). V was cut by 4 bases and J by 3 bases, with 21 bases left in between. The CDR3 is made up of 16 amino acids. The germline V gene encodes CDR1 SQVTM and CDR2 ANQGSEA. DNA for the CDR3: TGCAGCGTTGCGGAGTCTATAGGGGGTTACGACTATGGCTACACCTTC. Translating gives CSVAESIGGYDYGYTF.

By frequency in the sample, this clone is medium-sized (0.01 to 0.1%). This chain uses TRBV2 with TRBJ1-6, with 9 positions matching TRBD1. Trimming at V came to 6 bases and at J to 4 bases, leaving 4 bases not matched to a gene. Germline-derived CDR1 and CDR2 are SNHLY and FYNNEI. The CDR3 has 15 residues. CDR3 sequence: CASRDRGNYNSPLHF. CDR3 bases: TGTGCCAGCAGGGACAGGGGAAATTATAATTCACCCCTCCACTTT.

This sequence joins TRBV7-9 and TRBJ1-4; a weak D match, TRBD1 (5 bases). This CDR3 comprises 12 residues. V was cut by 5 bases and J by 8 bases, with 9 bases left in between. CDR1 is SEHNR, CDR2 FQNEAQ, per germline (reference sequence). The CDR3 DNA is TGTGCCAGCAGCCCGGGGGTGGAAAAACTGTTTTTT. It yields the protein CASSPGVEKLFF.

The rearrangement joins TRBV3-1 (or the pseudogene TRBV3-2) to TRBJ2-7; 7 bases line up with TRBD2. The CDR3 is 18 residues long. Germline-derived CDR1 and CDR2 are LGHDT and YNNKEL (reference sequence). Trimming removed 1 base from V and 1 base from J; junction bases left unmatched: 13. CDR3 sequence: CASSQALTGTISSYEQYF. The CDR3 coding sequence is TGTGCCAGCAGCCAAGCCCTCACCGGGACTATCTCATCCTACGAGCAGTACTTC.